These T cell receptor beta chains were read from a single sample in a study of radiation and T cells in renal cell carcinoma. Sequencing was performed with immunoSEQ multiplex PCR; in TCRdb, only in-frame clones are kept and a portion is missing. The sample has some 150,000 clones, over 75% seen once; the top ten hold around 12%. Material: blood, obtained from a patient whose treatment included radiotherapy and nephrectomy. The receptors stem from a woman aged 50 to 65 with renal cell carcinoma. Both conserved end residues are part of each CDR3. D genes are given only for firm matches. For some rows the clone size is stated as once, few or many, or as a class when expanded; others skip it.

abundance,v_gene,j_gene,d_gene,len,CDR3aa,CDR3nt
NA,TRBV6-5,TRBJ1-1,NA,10,CASNNTEAFF,TGTGCCAGCAACAACACTGAAGCTTTCTTT
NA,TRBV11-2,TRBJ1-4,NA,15,CASSLDLGPSAGLFF,TGTGCCAGCAGCTTAGATCTTGGGCCCTCGGCGGGACTGTTTTTT
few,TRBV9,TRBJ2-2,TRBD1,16,CASSVGQGANTGELFF,TGTGCCAGCAGCGTAGGGCAGGGGGCGAACACCGGGGAGCTGTTTTTT
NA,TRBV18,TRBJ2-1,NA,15,CASSHGGNLYNEQFF,TGTGCCAGCTCACACGGGGGAAACCTTTACAATGAGCAGTTCTTC
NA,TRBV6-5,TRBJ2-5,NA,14,CASSYGGVEQTQYF,TGTGCCAGCAGTTACGGCGGGGTGGAACAGACCCAGTACTTC
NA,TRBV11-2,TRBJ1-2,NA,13,CASSPPGAGGYTF,TGTGCCAGCAGCCCCCCGGGGGCCGGTGGCTACACCTTC
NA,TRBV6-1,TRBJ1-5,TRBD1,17,CASSERTGAVDRQPQHF,TGTGCCAGCAGTGAAAGGACAGGAGCGGTGGACCGACAGCCCCAGCATTTT
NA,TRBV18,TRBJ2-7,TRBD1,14,CASSPGTVVYEQYF,TGTGCCAGCTCACCCGGGACAGTGGTCTACGAGCAGTACTTC
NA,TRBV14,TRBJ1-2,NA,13,CASSPQTAYGYTF,TGTGCCAGCAGCCCACAGACTGCCTATGGCTACACCTTC
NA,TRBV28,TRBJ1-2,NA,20,CASCPPKGRGYIKANYGYTF,TGTGCCAGCTGCCCCCCTAAGGGCCGGGGGTACATAAAAGCTAACTATGGCTACACCTTC
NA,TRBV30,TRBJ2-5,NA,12,CAWKSTQETQYF,TGTGCCTGGAAGAGCACACAAGAGACCCAGTACTTC
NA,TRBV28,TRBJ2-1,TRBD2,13,CASLAGGLNEQFF,TGTGCCAGTCTAGCGGGGGGGCTCAATGAGCAGTTCTTC
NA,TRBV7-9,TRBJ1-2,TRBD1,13,CASRPTGGNGYTF,TGTGCCAGCAGACCTACAGGGGGCAATGGCTACACCTTC
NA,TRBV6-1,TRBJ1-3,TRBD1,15,CASSEEPGGGNTIYF,TGTGCCAGCAGTGAAGAACCAGGGGGTGGAAACACCATATATTTT
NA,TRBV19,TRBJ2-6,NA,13,CASSRYRANVLTF,TGTGCCAGTAGTCGATATAGGGCCAACGTCCTGACTTTC
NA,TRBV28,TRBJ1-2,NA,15,CASSPEAVQGYGYTF,TGTGCCAGCAGCCCCGAGGCGGTACAGGGCTATGGCTACACCTTC
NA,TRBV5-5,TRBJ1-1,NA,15,CASSLAQAGLSEAFF,TGTGCCAGCAGCTTGGCCCAAGCAGGATTATCTGAAGCTTTCTTT
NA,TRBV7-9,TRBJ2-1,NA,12,CASRAGVDEQFF,TGTGCCAGCAGAGCAGGGGTGGATGAGCAGTTCTTC
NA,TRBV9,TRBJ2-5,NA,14,CASSVQGMLETQYF,TGTGCCAGCAGCGTCCAGGGGATGTTGGAGACCCAGTACTTC
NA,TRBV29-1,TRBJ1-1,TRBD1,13,CSVSLRRDRGFIF,TGCAGCGTTTCCCTTCGCCGGGACAGGGGGTTTATTTTT
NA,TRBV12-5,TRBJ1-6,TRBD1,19,CASGSEGQGISSYNSPLHF,TGTGCTAGTGGTTCGGAGGGACAGGGTATATCGTCCTATAATTCACCCCTCCACTTT
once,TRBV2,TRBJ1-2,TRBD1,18,CASRATRTGVMRGYGHTF,TGTGCCAGCAGGGCCACCCGGACAGGGGTAATGAGGGGCTATGGCCACACCTTC
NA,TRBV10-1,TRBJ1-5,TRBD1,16,CASREVGGYSNQPQHF,TGCGCCAGCAGAGAGGTAGGGGGCTATAGCAATCAGCCCCAGCATTTT
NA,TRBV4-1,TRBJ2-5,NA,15,CASSPRASTGETQYF,TGCGCCAGCAGCCCCCGGGCCTCGACAGGAGAGACCCAGTACTTC
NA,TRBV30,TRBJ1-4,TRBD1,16,CAWSVGDRGGGEKLFF,TGTGCCTGGAGTGTGGGAGACAGGGGCGGGGGAGAAAAACTGTTTTTT
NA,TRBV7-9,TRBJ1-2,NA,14,CASSLDPRLRGYTF,TGTGCCAGCAGCTTAGACCCTCGACTACGTGGCTACACCTTC
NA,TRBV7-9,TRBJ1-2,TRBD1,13,CASSLGQNYGYTF,TGTGCCAGCAGTCTGGGACAGAACTATGGCTACACCTTC